One sample yielded the 30 T cell receptor beta chains listed below, sequenced in a study of blood T cell repertoires in COVID-19. Profiled with immunoSEQ multiplex PCR; TCRdb holds only in-frame clones, not every one. This repertoire shows about 140,000 clones, less than 90% found once; its top ten account for approximately 8.9%. Sequencing was carried out using peripheral blood. All receptors come from a man aged 25 to 45 with COVID-19, enrolled during active disease.

As to this clone: The junction does not match germline at one end; this may be a read error. V usage is TRBV7-9 and J usage is TRBJ2-1, with 9 bases lining up with TRBD2. The CDR3 runs 17 residues. CDR1 and CDR2 from the germline V gene are SEHNR and FQNEAQ (reference sequence). This CDR3 reads CASSWGGVAGAYHEQFF. CDR3 in DNA: TGTGCCAGCAGCTGGGGGGGTGTAGCGGGAGCCTACCATGAGCAGTTCTTC.

This clone was seen only once. In the same sample, other DNA sequences code for this CDR3. The chain links TRBV7-2 to TRBJ2-1; D uncertain. Trimming cost V 3 bases and J 9 bases, with 6 bases left between them. This CDR3 region has 11 residues. The germline V gene has CDR1 SGHTA and CDR2 FQGNSA. The CDR3 nucleotides are TGTGCCAGCAGCTTGGCCCTTGAGCAGTTCTTC. This sequence encodes CASSLALEQFF.

The V call is TRBV5-5, the J call TRBJ2-1; TRBD2 matches at 11 bases. The CDR3 runs 17 residues. Trimming took 5 bases from V and 2 from J; bases not matched to a gene: 9. Germline CDR1 reads SGHKS; CDR2 reads YYEKEE (reference sequence). The CDR3 region is CASSLAGGPGTYNEQFF. The CDR3 nucleotides read TGTGCCAGCAGTCTAGCGGGGGGCCCCGGGACCTACAATGAGCAGTTCTTC.

V gene TRBV27 combines with J gene TRBJ1-1, with 8 bases that match TRBD1. CDR3 length: 16 amino acids. Germline CDR1 and CDR2: MNHEY and SMNVEV (reference sequence). V shed 7 bases, J shed 5 bases, and the junction held 15 bases outside the gene matches. The chain's CDR3 is CASTRGQGPFGTEAFF. In nucleotides, the CDR3 is TGTGCCAGCACTAGAGGACAGGGTCCATTTGGGACTGAAGCTTTCTTT.

This clone was seen only a few times. The chain links TRBV12-3 or TRBV12-4 to TRBJ2-1; D perhaps matches TRBD2 (5 bases). Deletions cut 6 bases from V and 7 bases from J, with 10 bases between. This CDR3 region has 12 residues. The CDR3 reads CASSPGLNEQFF. The CDR3 DNA reads as TGTGCCAGCAGCCCCGGACTGAATGAGCAGTTCTTC.

The chain carries TRBV6-1 and TRBJ2-7; TRBD1 matches at 7 bases. This CDR3 comprises 14 residues. The ends lost 1 base at V and 5 bases at J; junction bases unmatched: 5. CDR1 is MNHNS, CDR2 SASEGT, per germline. CDR3 DNA: TGTGCCAGCAGTGAAGGATTCACAGGGGACGAGCAGTACTTC. It yields the protein CASSEGFTGDEQYF.

The V call is TRBV12-3 or TRBV12-4, the J call TRBJ2-7, with a tentative D call TRBD1 (5 bases). Deletions cut 1 base from V and 5 bases from J, with 9 bases between. There are 13 residues in the CDR3. The CDR3 sequence: CASSLGLGDEQYF. The CDR3 coding sequence is TGTGCCAGCAGTTTAGGCCTAGGGGACGAGCAGTACTTC.

The gene calls are TRBV14 and TRBJ2-3, with D possibly matching TRBD2 (6 bases). The CDR3 runs 15 residues. Germline V gene lookup returns CDR1 SGHDN and CDR2 FVKESK. Trimming removed 5 bases from V and 2 bases from J, with 14 bases in between. The CDR3 sequence: CASSDRRRDTDTQYF. For the CDR3, the DNA is TGTGCCAGCAGCGATCGACGGAGGGACACAGATACGCAGTATTTT. The whole variable domain, filled in from reference TRBV14 and TRBJ2-3, reads EAGVTQFPSHSVIEKGQTVTLRCDPISGHDNLYWYRRVMGKEIKFLLHFVKESKQDESGMPNNRFLAERTGGTYSTLKVQPAELEDSGVYFCASSDRRRDTDTQYFGPGTRLTVL.

V is TRBV15 and J is TRBJ2-5; D might be TRBD1 (6 bases). The V end was cut by 3 bases, the J end by 4 bases, with 21 bases between. Germline values: CDR1 LNHNV, CDR2 YYDKDF (reference sequence). The CDR3 loop spans 17 amino acids. The DNA of the CDR3 is TGTGCCACCAGCAGGATGGGGCAGGGGATTCAGCGAGAGACCCAGTACTTC. This encodes CATSRMGQGIQRETQYF.

Points on this clone: One end of the junction does not line up with germline, which may come from a read error. This chain uses TRBV5-5 with TRBJ2-3, with 10 bases aligning to TRBD2. The CDR3 is 16 amino acids. Germline V gene data show CDR1 as SGHKS and CDR2 as YYEKEE (reference sequence). The CDR3 sequence is CASSLVASGSIDTQYF. In DNA, the CDR3 is TGTGCCAGCAGCTTGGTGGCTAGCGGGAGCATAGATACGCAGTATTTT.

This chain uses TRBV5-6 with TRBJ2-5; possible D gene TRBD1, 6 bases. Germline CDR1 is SGHDT and CDR2 is YYEEEE. There are 13 residues in the CDR3. Trimming left V 3 bases short and J 4 bases short, with 10 bases between. This CDR3 is CASSSRDTETQYF. The CDR3 DNA reads as TGTGCCAGCAGCTCCCGGGACACAGAGACCCAGTACTTC.

This CDR3 is CASSEQAETQYF. DNA for the CDR3: TGTGCCAGCAGTGAACAGGCGGAGACCCAGTACTTC. The chain uses TRBV6-1 and TRBJ2-5; no reliable D call. The germline V gene encodes CDR1 MNHNS and CDR2 SASEGT. This CDR3 contains 12 residues. With 2 bases removed from V and 5 bases from J, the gap between germline ends came to 6 bases.

V usage is TRBV20-1 and J usage is TRBJ2-7, with 10 bases that match TRBD2. With V trimmed by 3 bases and J by 0 bases, 5 bases remained unmatched. The CDR3 totals 15 residues. Per the germline V gene, CDR1 is DFQATT and CDR2 is SNEGSKA (reference sequence). The CDR3, as DNA: TGCAGTGCTAGTAGGCCTAGCGGGAGCTCCTACGAGCAGTACTTC. Protein product: CSASRPSGSSYEQYF.

J is TRBJ2-7 and V is TRBV6-5; 7 positions match TRBD1. The CDR3 spans 13 residues. Germline V gene sequence: CDR1 MNHEY, CDR2 SVGAGI. The V gene end was trimmed by 6 bases and the J gene end by 1 base; junction bases not matched to a gene: 3. CDR3 DNA: TGTGCCAGCAGCTTGACAGGGTCCTACGAGCAGTACTTC. Its translation is CASSLTGSYEQYF.

There are a few counts of this clone. The CDR3 reads CASSFGQPNTEAFF. In DNA form, the CDR3 reads TGTGCCAGTAGTTTCGGACAGCCGAACACTGAAGCTTTCTTT. The genes are TRBV19 and TRBJ1-1; D possibly corresponds to TRBD1 (6 bases). The CDR3 covers 14 residues. The V gene lost 5 bases and the J gene lost 1 base, with 11 bases spanning the gap. Germline V lookup: CDR1 LNHDA, CDR2 SQIVND (reference sequence).

This chain links TRBV19 with TRBJ2-1; 7 nucleotides match TRBD2. This CDR3 region has 15 residues. The V gene end was trimmed by 1 base and the J gene end by 1 base; junction bases not matched to a gene: 1. CDR1 and CDR2 from the germline V gene are LNHDA and SQIVND (reference sequence). The DNA for the CDR3 is TGTGCCAGTAGTATAGCGGGGGGATCCTACAATGAGCAGTTCTTC. This encodes CASSIAGGSYNEQFF.

There are a few counts of this clone. The chain employs TRBV2 and TRBJ2-3; possible D gene TRBD1, 6 bases. V lost 6 bases and J 2 bases, leaving 12 bases between the germline ends. CDR3 size: 14 residues. Germline loops: CDR1 SNHLY, CDR2 FYNNEI. The CDR3 DNA is TGTGCCAGCAGCCTTAGGGGGTCCACAGATACGCAGTATTTT. Its protein product is CASSLRGSTDTQYF.

A few counts support this clone. One junction end does not reproduce the germline sequence, and a read error may be involved. J is TRBJ2-7 and V is TRBV2, with 8 bases identical to TRBD2. Germline V gives CDR1 SNHLY, CDR2 FYNNEI. The CDR3 has 11 amino acids. The chain's CDR3 is CASSDEAGDIF. As DNA, the CDR3 is TGTGCCAGCAGTGATGAAGCGGGGGACATCTTC.

The J gene is TRBJ2-3, the V gene TRBV7-9, with a weak D call TRBD2 (6 bases). This CDR3 contains 12 residues. Germline V gene sequence: CDR1 SEHNR, CDR2 FQNEAQ (reference sequence). V shed 5 bases and J shed 5 bases, with 8 bases lying between them. CDR3 in DNA: TGTGCCAGCAGCCCGGAGGGAGATACGCAGTATTTT. Protein sequence: CASSPEGDTQYF.

The chain recombines TRBV9 with TRBJ2-2; the match to TRBD2 covers 10 bases. Trimming took 3 bases from V and 4 from J; bases not matched to a gene: 6. Per the germline V gene, CDR1 is SGDLS and CDR2 is YYNGEE. This CDR3 contains 16 residues. The CDR3 is CASSGGTSDRTGELFF. CDR3 in DNA: TGTGCCAGCAGCGGGGGGACTAGCGATCGCACCGGGGAGCTGTTTTTT.

V gene TRBV7-2 combines with J gene TRBJ1-5; perhaps TRBD1 as D (5 bases). The CDR3 runs 15 residues. CDR1 SGHTA and CDR2 FQGNSA come from the germline V gene. Trimming shortened V by 1 base and J by 4 bases, and 11 bases separated the two germline ends. Written as DNA, the CDR3 is TGTGCCAGCAGCTTAGTTGGTCAGGGTAATCAGCCCCAGCATTTT. This translates into CASSLVGQGNQPQHF.

DNA of the CDR3: TGTGCCAGCAGTTTCTCGACAGGGAATACCTACGAGCAGTACTTC. Amino acid sequence: CASSFSTGNTYEQYF. The rearrangement uses TRBV27 and TRBJ2-7, with TRBD1 matching over 7 bases. The CDR3 length is 15 residues. The germline V gene encodes CDR1 MNHEY and CDR2 SMNVEV (reference sequence). V dropped 3 bases and J dropped 2; count of bases not matched to a gene: 7.

This clone was picked up one time. J is TRBJ1-1 and V is TRBV5-1; 9 positions agree with TRBD1. The length of the CDR3 is 15 residues. The trim removed 0 bases at V and 5 bases at J, leaving 5 bases unmatched. Germline V CDR1 and CDR2: SGHRS, YFSETQ. CDR3 region: CASSLGGTGLTEAFF. The CDR3 region has the DNA TGCGCCAGCAGCTTGGGTGGGACAGGGCTAACTGAAGCTTTCTTT.

This chain joins TRBV2 and TRBJ1-2; 8 bases agree with TRBD1. V was clipped by 4 bases and J by 8 bases; unmatched bases: 3. CDR1 and CDR2 from the germline V gene are SNHLY and FYNNEI. The length of the CDR3 is 12 residues. The CDR3 is CASSVTGEGYTF. In DNA form, the CDR3 reads TGTGCCAGCAGTGTGACAGGGGAAGGCTACACCTTC.

The chain has TRBV5-1 and TRBJ1-1; D perhaps matches TRBD1 (6 bases). Trimming pared 3 bases from V and 2 bases from J, leaving 11 bases between. Germline assignment: CDR1 SGHRS and CDR2 YFSETQ. The CDR3 spans 14 residues. In nucleotides, the CDR3 is TGCGCCAGCAGCTCGCGGACAGTTAACACTGAAGCTTTCTTT. Translated, it gives CASSSRTVNTEAFF.

V is TRBV5-1 and J is TRBJ1-1; 9 bases align to TRBD1. The CDR3 sequence is 14 residues long. Germline CDR1 is SGHRS and CDR2 is YFSETQ. J was trimmed by 4 bases and V by 4 bases; bases with no gene match: 5. The CDR3 region is CASSLKDRGTEAFF. CDR3 in DNA: TGCGCCAGCAGCCTTAAGGACAGGGGCACTGAAGCTTTCTTT.

This clone was seen a single time. The chain employs TRBV5-1 and TRBJ2-3; possible D gene TRBD1, 5 bases. The length of the CDR3 is 14 residues. V was pared by 5 bases and J by 4 bases, with 14 bases between. Germline CDR1 is SGHRS and CDR2 is YFSETQ. CDR3 DNA: TGCGCCAGCAGTCGTGATTCAGGGTCAGATACGCAGTATTTT. It yields the protein CASSRDSGSDTQYF.

This clone appeared a few times. The rearrangement links TRBV27 to TRBJ2-4, with 8 bases identical to TRBD2. There are 14 residues in the CDR3. Germline lookup yields CDR1 MNHEY and CDR2 SMNVEV (reference sequence). V shed 3 bases, J shed 6 bases, and the junction held 4 bases outside the gene matches. The CDR3 loop is CASSFWLAGNIQYF. The DNA for the CDR3 is TGTGCCAGCAGTTTCTGGCTAGCGGGAAACATTCAGTACTTC.

The genes are TRBV4-2 and TRBJ2-1; TRBD2 aligns across 7 bases. The junction had 7 bases not matched to a gene; V was cut back by 1 base and J by 1 base. The CDR3 runs to 17 residues. Per the germline V gene, CDR1 is LGHNA and CDR2 is YNFKEQ. CDR3 protein: CASSQGEGLGSYNEQFF. The CDR3 nucleotides read TGTGCCAGCAGCCAAGGGGAGGGGCTTGGTTCCTACAATGAGCAGTTCTTC.

This chain connects TRBV4-2 to TRBJ1-2; D may be TRBD1 (6 bases). The CDR3 has 15 amino acids. Germline values: CDR1 LGHNA, CDR2 YNFKEQ. V was pared by 0 bases and J by 6 bases, with 14 bases between. CDR3 residues: CASSQEGKDRNGYTF. In DNA form, the CDR3 reads TGTGCCAGCAGCCAAGAAGGGAAAGACAGGAATGGCTACACCTTC.